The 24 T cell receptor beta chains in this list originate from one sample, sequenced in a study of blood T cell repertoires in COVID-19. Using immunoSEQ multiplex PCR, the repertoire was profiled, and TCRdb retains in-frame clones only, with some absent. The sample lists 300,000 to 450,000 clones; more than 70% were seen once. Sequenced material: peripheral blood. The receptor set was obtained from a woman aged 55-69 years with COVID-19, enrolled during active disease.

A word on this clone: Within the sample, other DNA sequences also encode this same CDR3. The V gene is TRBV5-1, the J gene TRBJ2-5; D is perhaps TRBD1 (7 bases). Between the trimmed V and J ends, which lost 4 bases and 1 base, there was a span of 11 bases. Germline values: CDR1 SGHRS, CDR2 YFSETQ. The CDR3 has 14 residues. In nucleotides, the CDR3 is TGCGCCAGCAGCCGCGGGACAGCCCAAGAGACCCAGTACTTC. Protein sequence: CASSRGTAQETQYF.

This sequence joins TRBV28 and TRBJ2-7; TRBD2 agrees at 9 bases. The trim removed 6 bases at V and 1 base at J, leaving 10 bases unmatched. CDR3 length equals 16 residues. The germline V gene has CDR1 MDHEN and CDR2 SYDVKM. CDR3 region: CASSRPGTSKSYEQYF. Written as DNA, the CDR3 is TGTGCCAGCAGCCGCCCCGGGACTAGCAAATCCTACGAGCAGTACTTC.

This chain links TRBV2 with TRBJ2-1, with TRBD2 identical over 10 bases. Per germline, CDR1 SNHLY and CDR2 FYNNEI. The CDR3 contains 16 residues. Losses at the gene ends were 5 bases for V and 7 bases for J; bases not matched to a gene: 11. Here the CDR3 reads CASSNSGASGGNEQFF. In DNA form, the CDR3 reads TGTGCCAGCAGTAACTCCGGGGCTAGCGGGGGAAATGAGCAGTTCTTC.

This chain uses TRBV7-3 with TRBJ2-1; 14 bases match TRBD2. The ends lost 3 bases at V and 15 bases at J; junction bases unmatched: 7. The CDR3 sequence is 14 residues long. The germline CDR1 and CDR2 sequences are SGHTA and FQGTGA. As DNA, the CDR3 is TGTGCCAGCAGCTTTGGGACTAGCGGGGGTATATTGTTCTTC. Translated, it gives CASSFGTSGGILFF. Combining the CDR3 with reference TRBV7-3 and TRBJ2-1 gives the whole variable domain GAGVSQTPSNKVTEKGKYVELRCDPISGHTALYWYRQSLGQGPEFLIYFQGTGAADDSGLPNDRFFAVRPEGSVSTLKIQRTERGDSAVYLCASSFGTSGGILFFGPGTRLTVL.

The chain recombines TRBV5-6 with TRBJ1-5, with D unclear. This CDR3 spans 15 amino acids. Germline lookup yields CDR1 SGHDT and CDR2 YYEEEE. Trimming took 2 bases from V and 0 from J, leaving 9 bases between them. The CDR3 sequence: CASSFGGGSNQPQHF. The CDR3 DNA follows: TGTGCCAGCAGCTTCGGAGGTGGTAGCAATCAGCCCCAGCATTTT.

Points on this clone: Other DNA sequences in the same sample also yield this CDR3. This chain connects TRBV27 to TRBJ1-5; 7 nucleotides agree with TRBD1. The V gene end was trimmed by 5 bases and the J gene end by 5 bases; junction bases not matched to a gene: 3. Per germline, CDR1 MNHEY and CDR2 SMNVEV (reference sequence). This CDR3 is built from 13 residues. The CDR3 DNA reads TGTGCCAGCAGTCCCGACAGGGATCAGCCCCAGCATTTT. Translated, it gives CASSPDRDQPQHF.

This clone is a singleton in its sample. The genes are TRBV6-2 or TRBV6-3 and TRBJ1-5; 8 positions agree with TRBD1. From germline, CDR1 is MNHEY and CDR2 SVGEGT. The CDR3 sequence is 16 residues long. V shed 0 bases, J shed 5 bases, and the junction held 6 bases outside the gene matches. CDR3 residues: CASSYSKGRGHQPQHF. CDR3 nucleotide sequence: TGTGCCAGCAGTTACTCGAAAGGCAGGGGGCATCAGCCCCAGCATTTT.

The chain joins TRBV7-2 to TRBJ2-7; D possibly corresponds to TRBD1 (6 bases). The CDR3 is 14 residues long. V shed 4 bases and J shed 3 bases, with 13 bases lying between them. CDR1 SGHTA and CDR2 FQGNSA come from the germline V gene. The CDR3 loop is CASSSGTLIYEQYF. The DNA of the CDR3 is TGTGCCAGCAGCTCAGGGACACTCATCTACGAGCAGTACTTC.

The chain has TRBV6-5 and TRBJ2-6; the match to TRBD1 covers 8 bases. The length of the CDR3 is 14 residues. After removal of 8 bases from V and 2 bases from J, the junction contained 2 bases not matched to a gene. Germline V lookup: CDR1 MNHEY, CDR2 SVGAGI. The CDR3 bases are TGTGCCAGCGGACAGGGAACTGGGGCCAACGTCCTGACTTTC. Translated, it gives CASGQGTGANVLTF.

The CDR3 loop is CASSPGGTGPTGELFF. The CDR3 DNA reads as TGCGCCAGCAGCCCAGGTGGGACAGGGCCCACCGGGGAGCTGTTTTTT. V usage is TRBV5-1 and J usage is TRBJ2-2, with TRBD1 matching 9 bases. Looked up from germline, CDR1 is SGHRS and CDR2 is YFSETQ. V lost 4 bases to trimming and J lost 4 bases; unmatched junction nucleotides: 8. This CDR3 contains 16 residues.

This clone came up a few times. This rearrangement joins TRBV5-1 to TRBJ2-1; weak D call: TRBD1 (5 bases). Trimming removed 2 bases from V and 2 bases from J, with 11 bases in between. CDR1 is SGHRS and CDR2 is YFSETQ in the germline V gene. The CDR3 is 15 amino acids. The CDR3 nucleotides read TGCGCCAGCAGCTTAAGGGGTGACCCCTACAATGAGCAGTTCTTC. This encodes CASSLRGDPYNEQFF.

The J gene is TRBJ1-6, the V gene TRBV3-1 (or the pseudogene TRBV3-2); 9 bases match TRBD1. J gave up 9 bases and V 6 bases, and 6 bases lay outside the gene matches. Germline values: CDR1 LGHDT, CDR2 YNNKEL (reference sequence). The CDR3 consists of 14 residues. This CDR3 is CASRRTGDSSPLHF. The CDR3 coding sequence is TGTGCCAGCAGAAGGACAGGGGATAGTTCACCCCTCCACTTT.

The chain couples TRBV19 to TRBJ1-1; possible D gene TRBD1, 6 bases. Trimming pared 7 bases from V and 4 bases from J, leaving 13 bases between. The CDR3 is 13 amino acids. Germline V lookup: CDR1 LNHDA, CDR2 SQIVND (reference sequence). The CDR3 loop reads CASTYRAGTEAFF. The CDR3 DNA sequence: TGTGCCAGTACTTACAGGGCGGGCACTGAAGCTTTCTTT.

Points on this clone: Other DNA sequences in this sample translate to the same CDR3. CDR3 region: CSVEILAGGYNEQFF. In nucleotides, the CDR3 is TGCAGCGTGGAGATACTAGCGGGGGGGTACAATGAGCAGTTCTTC. V gene TRBV29-1 combines with J gene TRBJ2-1; 13 bases align to TRBD2. V gave up 6 bases and J gave up 4 bases; unmatched junction bases: 6. CDR3 length: 15 residues. CDR1 and CDR2 (germline): SQVTM, ANQGSEA.

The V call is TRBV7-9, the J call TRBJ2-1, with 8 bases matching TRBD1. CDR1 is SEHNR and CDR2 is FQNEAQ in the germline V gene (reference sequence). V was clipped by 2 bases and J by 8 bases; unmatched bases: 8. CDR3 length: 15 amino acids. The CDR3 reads CASSLSGGANHEQFF. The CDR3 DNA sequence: TGTGCCAGCAGCTTATCAGGGGGCGCCAACCATGAGCAGTTCTTC.

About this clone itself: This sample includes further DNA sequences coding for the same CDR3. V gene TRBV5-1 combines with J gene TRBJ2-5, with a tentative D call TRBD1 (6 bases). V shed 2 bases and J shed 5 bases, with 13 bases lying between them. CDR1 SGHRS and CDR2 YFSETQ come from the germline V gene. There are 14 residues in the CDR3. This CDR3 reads CASSFLGAGETQYF. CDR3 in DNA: TGCGCCAGCAGCTTCTTGGGGGCCGGGGAGACCCAGTACTTC.

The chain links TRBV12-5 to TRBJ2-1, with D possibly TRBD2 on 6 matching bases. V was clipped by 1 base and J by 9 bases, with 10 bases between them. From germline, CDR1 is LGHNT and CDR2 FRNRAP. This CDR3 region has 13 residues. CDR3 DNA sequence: TGTGCTAGTGGTTTGGGACTAGGGGTTGAGCAGTTCTTC. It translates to CASGLGLGVEQFF.

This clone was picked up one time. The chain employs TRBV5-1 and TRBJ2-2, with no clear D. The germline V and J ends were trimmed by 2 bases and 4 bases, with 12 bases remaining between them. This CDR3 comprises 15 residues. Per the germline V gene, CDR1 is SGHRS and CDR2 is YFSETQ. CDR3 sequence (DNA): TGCGCCAGCAGCTTTTTTAGGAGAGGCACCGGGGAGCTGTTTTTT. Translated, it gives CASSFFRRGTGELFF. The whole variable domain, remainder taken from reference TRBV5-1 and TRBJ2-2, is KAGVTQTPRYLIKTRGQQVTLSCSPISGHRSVSWYQQTPGQGLQFLFEYFSETQRNKGNFPGRFSGRQFSNSRSEMNVSTLELGDSALYLCASSFFRRGTGELFFGEGSRLTVL.

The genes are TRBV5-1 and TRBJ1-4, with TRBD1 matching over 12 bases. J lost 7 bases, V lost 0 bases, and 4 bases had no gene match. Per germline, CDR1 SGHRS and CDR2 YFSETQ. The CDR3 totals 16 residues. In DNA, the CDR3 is TGCGCCAGCAGCTTGGGGGACAGGGGGCGCTTTGAAAAACTGTTTTTT. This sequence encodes CASSLGDRGRFEKLFF.

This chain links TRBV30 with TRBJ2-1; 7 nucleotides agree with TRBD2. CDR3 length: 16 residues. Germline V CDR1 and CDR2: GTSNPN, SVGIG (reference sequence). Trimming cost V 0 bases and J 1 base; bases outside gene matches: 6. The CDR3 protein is CAWSVYRAGSYNEQFF. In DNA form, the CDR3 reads TGTGCCTGGAGTGTATACCGAGCGGGGTCCTACAATGAGCAGTTCTTC.

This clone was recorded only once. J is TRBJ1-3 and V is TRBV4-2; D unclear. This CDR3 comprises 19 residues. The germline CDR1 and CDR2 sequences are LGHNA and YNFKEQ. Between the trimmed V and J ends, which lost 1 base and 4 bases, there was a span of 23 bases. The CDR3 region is CASSQGILILRGTGNTIYF. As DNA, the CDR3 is TGTGCCAGCAGCCAAGGAATTCTAATATTGCGGGGAACAGGAAACACCATATATTTT.

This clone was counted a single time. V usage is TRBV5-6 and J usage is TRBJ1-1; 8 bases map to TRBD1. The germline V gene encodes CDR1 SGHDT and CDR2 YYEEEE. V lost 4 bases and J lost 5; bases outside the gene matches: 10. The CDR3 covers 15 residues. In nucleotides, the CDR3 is TGTGCCAGCAGCACTTCACAGGGGGGAGCGACTGAAGCTTTCTTT. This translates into CASSTSQGGATEAFF.

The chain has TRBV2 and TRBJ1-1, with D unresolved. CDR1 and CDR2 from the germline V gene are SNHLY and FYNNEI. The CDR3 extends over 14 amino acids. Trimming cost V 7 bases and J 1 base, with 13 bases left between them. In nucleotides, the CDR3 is TGTGCCAGCAACTTAATTTTGTCGAACACTGAAGCTTTCTTT. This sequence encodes CASNLILSNTEAFF.

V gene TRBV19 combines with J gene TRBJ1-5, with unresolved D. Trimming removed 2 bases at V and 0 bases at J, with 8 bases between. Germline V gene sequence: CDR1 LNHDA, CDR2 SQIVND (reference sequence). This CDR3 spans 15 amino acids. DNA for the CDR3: TGTGCCAGTAGTATACGAGAATATAGCAATCAGCCCCAGCATTTT. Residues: CASSIREYSNQPQHF.